One and the same sample provided the 24 T cell receptor beta chains below, sequenced in a study of blood T cell repertoires in COVID-19. Assay used: immunoSEQ multiplex PCR; TCRdb lists only in-frame clones, some missing. The table lists about 330,000 clones, roughly 88% of them singletons. The source material was PBMCs or T cells enriched from blood (not recorded which). The origin of the receptors is a man aged 25-40 years who had recovered from COVID-19.

The gene calls are TRBV5-5 and TRBJ2-7; the D gene is possibly TRBD1 (5 bases). CDR3 size: 14 residues. CDR1 is SGHKS, CDR2 YYEKEE, per germline (reference sequence). Trimming left V 0 bases short and J 9 bases short, with 16 bases between. The chain's CDR3 is CASSLGDSLGLQYF. The CDR3 coding sequence is TGTGCCAGCAGCTTGGGTGACAGCCTCGGCCTGCAGTACTTC. Using reference TRBV5-5 and TRBJ2-7 for the parts outside the CDR3, the full variable domain is DAGVTQSPTHLIKTRGQQVTLRCSPISGHKSVSWYQQVLGQGPQFIFQYYEKEERGRGNFPDRFSARQFPNYSSELNVNALLLGDSALYLCASSLGDSLGLQYFGPGTRLTVT.

The chain employs TRBV10-3 and TRBJ1-6, with TRBD1 identical over 7 bases. The CDR3 spans 14 residues. Germline CDR1 is ENHRY and CDR2 is SYGVKD. V was clipped by 6 bases and J by 7 bases; unmatched bases: 6. The CDR3 coding sequence is TGTGCCATCAGCACCGGGACAGAAAATTCACCCCTCCACTTT. This gives the protein CAISTGTENSPLHF.

The chain combines TRBV6-6 with TRBJ2-7; possible D gene TRBD1, 6 bases. The V end lost 6 bases, the J end lost 2 bases, and 8 bases lay between the germline ends. Germline V gene sequence: CDR1 MNHNY, CDR2 SVGAGI (reference sequence). The CDR3 extends over 12 amino acids. CDR3 sequence reads: CASSGDTYEQYF. For the CDR3, the DNA is TGTGCCAGCAGCGGGGACACCTACGAGCAGTACTTC.

The chain recombines TRBV5-1 with TRBJ1-5; D is unresolved. This CDR3 is 14 amino acids long. V shed 0 bases and J shed 5 bases, with 9 bases lying between them. Germline lookup yields CDR1 SGHRS and CDR2 YFSETQ. The CDR3 nucleotides read TGCGCCAGCAGCTTGGCCGGAAGCGATCAGCCCCAGCATTTT. As protein: CASSLAGSDQPQHF.

The chain employs TRBV11-3 and TRBJ1-1; 7 nucleotides line up with TRBD1. The CDR3 loop spans 15 amino acids. Germline CDR1 SGHNT, CDR2 YENEEA. Trimming took 4 bases from V and 0 from J; bases not matched to a gene: 5. As DNA, the CDR3 is TGTGCCAGCAGCTCCGGGGGACAGCTGAACACTGAAGCTTTCTTT. It specifies CASSSGGQLNTEAFF.

Concerning this clone: Other DNA sequences in the sample encode the same CDR3. CDR3 nucleotide sequence: TGTGCCAGCAGCTTGGAGCAGTATAATTCACCCCTCCACTTT. This codes for CASSLEQYNSPLHF. The genes are TRBV7-9 and TRBJ1-6; no clear D. Germline-derived CDR1 and CDR2 are SEHNR and FQNEAQ (reference sequence). V shed 3 bases and J shed 4 bases, with 7 bases lying between them. The length of the CDR3 is 14 residues.

The chain joins TRBV4-1 to TRBJ2-1; 9 nucleotides align to TRBD1. Trimming took 3 bases from V and 5 from J; bases not matched to a gene: 5. The CDR3 has 15 residues. Germline lookup yields CDR1 MGHRA and CDR2 YSYEKL. CDR3: CASSHPGQGDNEQFF. The CDR3 DNA sequence: TGCGCCAGCAGCCACCCGGGACAGGGAGACAATGAGCAGTTCTTC.

The chain carries TRBV5-1 and TRBJ2-2, with 11 bases matching TRBD1. V was pared by 4 bases and J by 8 bases, with 7 bases of the junction left unmatched. This CDR3 is built from 15 residues. CDR1 and CDR2 (germline): SGHRS, YFSETQ. This CDR3 is CASSPTGQGAGELFF. The CDR3 coding sequence is TGCGCCAGCAGCCCAACCGGACAGGGGGCAGGGGAGCTGTTTTTT.

The chain employs TRBV19 and TRBJ2-7; D unclear. The V gene lost 3 bases and the J gene lost 2 bases, with 8 bases spanning the gap. The length of the CDR3 is 13 residues. Germline values: CDR1 LNHDA, CDR2 SQIVND (reference sequence). The CDR3 spells CASSITVTYEQYF. CDR3 sequence (DNA): TGTGCCAGTAGTATTACGGTAACCTACGAGCAGTACTTC.

The J gene is TRBJ2-7, the V gene TRBV11-1, with a weak D call TRBD1 (5 bases). Deletions cut 2 bases from V and 2 bases from J, with 7 bases between. The CDR3 covers 13 residues. The germline gives CDR1 SGHAT, CDR2 FQDESV (reference sequence). The CDR3 sequence: CASSLTRAYEQYF. The CDR3 coding sequence is TGTGCCAGCAGCTTAACCAGGGCCTACGAGCAGTACTTC.

V and J are TRBV4-2 and TRBJ2-1; 9 bases line up with TRBD2. The CDR3 spans 16 residues. The V gene end was trimmed by 1 base and the J gene end by 5 bases; junction bases not matched to a gene: 6. The germline CDR1 and CDR2 sequences are LGHNA and YNFKEQ. This chain's CDR3 is CASSQGGGGGNNEQFF. The CDR3 coding sequence is TGTGCCAGCAGCCAAGGAGGCGGGGGGGGAAACAATGAGCAGTTCTTC.

The chain uses TRBV10-2 and TRBJ1-3; D unresolved. The V gene lost 2 bases and the J gene lost 0 bases, with 8 bases spanning the gap. This CDR3 region has 15 residues. The germline V gene has CDR1 WSHSY and CDR2 SAAADI. The CDR3 sequence is CASSEGGNSGNTIYF. The CDR3 DNA reads TGCGCCAGCAGTGAGGGCGGGAACTCTGGAAACACCATATATTTT.

In this sample, this clone turned up once. The rearrangement joins TRBV13 to TRBJ1-3, with D maybe TRBD1 (6 bases). The ends were cut back, 5 bases at V and 2 bases at J, with 28 bases in the middle. CDR1 and CDR2 from the germline V gene are PRHDT and FYEKMQ (reference sequence). The CDR3 spans 20 residues. This CDR3 is CASSNRGSWEGASAGNTIYF. The CDR3 nucleotides are TGTGCCAGCAGCAATAGGGGGTCGTGGGAAGGGGCGAGTGCTGGAAACACCATATATTTT.

V is TRBV7-9 and J is TRBJ1-3, with D uncertain. The ends were cut back, 5 bases at V and 0 bases at J, with 11 bases in the middle. The CDR3 runs to 15 residues. CDR1 is SEHNR, CDR2 FQNEAQ, per germline (reference sequence). The CDR3 is CASSPTGSSGNTIYF. In DNA, the CDR3 is TGTGCCAGCAGCCCGACGGGGTCCTCTGGAAACACCATATATTTT.

This chain uses TRBV6-5 with TRBJ2-7; 7 nucleotides align to TRBD1. Germline V gives CDR1 MNHEY, CDR2 SVGAGI. Trimming removed 4 bases from V and 2 bases from J; junction bases left unmatched: 5. The CDR3 runs 14 residues. The CDR3 is CASSLTGTAYEQYF. The CDR3 DNA reads as TGTGCCAGCAGTTTGACCGGGACAGCCTACGAGCAGTACTTC.

The chain has TRBV6-4 and TRBJ2-7; TRBD1 is a possible D gene (5 bases). CDR1 and CDR2 (germline): MRHNA, SNTAGT. Between the trimmed V and J ends, which lost 3 bases and 3 bases, there was a span of 15 bases. The CDR3 covers 15 residues. The CDR3 sequence: CASSENPTGIYEQYF. CDR3 in DNA: TGTGCCAGCAGTGAAAATCCAACAGGAATCTACGAGCAGTACTTC.

Concerning this clone: The DNA is omitted, as the CDR3 cannot be located on it reliably, and the CDR3 follows TCRdb's listing. The chain uses TRBV5-5 and TRBJ2-2; the table's D gene call, TRBD2, was not cross checked with the DNA. The germline gives CDR1 SGHKS, CDR2 YYEKEE (reference sequence). The CDR3 sequence runs 16 residues, both termini included. This chain's CDR3 is CASRVSFNFGAGELFF.

The rearrangement uses TRBV3-1 (or the pseudogene TRBV3-2) and TRBJ1-2; D is perhaps TRBD1 (5 bases). The CDR3 is 14 amino acids. The ends were cut back, 4 bases at V and 4 bases at J, with 13 bases in the middle. The germline V gene encodes CDR1 LGHDT and CDR2 YNNKEL (reference sequence). For the CDR3, the DNA is TGTGCCAGCAGCCCCCCCCCGGGGGTCTATGGCTACACCTTC. Translating gives CASSPPPGVYGYTF.

V and J are TRBV5-5 and TRBJ2-1; 12 bases map to TRBD2. This CDR3 is built from 14 residues. Germline CDR1 and CDR2: SGHKS and YYEKEE (reference sequence). After removal of 4 bases from V and 8 bases from J, the junction contained 4 bases not matched to a gene. Here the CDR3 DNA reads TGTGCCAGCAGCCTAGCGGGGGGGCGGTATGAGCAGTTCTTC. This sequence encodes CASSLAGGRYEQFF. The whole variable domain, remainder taken from reference TRBV5-5 and TRBJ2-1, is DAGVTQSPTHLIKTRGQQVTLRCSPISGHKSVSWYQQVLGQGPQFIFQYYEKEERGRGNFPDRFSARQFPNYSSELNVNALLLGDSALYLCASSLAGGRYEQFFGPGTRLTVL.

The chain has TRBV21-1 and TRBJ2-7; the table's D call of TRBD1 was not tested on the DNA. TRBV21-1 is shown as a pseudogene. This CDR3 is 15 amino acids long. This chain's CDR3 is CASLSRVCSTHEQYF. The CDR3 DNA reads TGTGCCAGCCTCTCCAGGGTATGCAGCACCCACGAGCAGTACTTC.

Here the CDR3 DNA reads TGTGCCAGCAGCTTAGGAGGGACAGGGTTTCCACCCCTCCACTTT. Its translation is CASSLGGTGFPPLHF. The rearrangement joins TRBV7-9 to TRBJ1-6; the match to TRBD1 covers 9 bases. V lost 1 base, J lost 11 bases, and 6 bases stayed unmatched. Germline-derived CDR1 and CDR2 are SEHNR and FQNEAQ (reference sequence). This CDR3 comprises 15 residues.

This chain links TRBV3-1 (or the pseudogene TRBV3-2) with TRBJ1-6; tentatively, D is TRBD1 (5 bases). Germline V gene sequence: CDR1 LGHDT, CDR2 YNNKEL (reference sequence). Trimming took 0 bases from V and 0 from J, leaving 12 bases between them. The CDR3 extends over 18 amino acids. CDR3 DNA sequence: TGTGCCAGCAGCCAAGAGGAGGGGTTTAGCTCCTATAATTCACCCCTCCACTTT. Protein sequence: CASSQEEGFSSYNSPLHF.

V is TRBV4-2 and J is TRBJ2-1; 9 bases fit TRBD2. The junction had 9 bases not matched to a gene; V was cut back by 1 base and J by 8 bases. Germline V gene lookup returns CDR1 LGHNA and CDR2 YNFKEQ. CDR3 length: 16 amino acids. CDR3 protein: CASSQVGAGGLDEQFF. CDR3 coding DNA: TGTGCCAGCAGCCAAGTAGGGGCGGGGGGGCTTGATGAGCAGTTCTTC.

This clone was detected once. The CDR3, as DNA: TGTGCCAGTAGTGTACAGGGGGAGATGTATGGCTACACCTTC. This sequence encodes CASSVQGEMYGYTF. V is TRBV19 and J is TRBJ1-2, with 8 bases fitting TRBD1. Germline V gene data show CDR1 as LNHDA and CDR2 as SQIVND (reference sequence). CDR3 length: 14 amino acids. Trimming removed 5 bases from V and 5 bases from J; junction bases left unmatched: 7.